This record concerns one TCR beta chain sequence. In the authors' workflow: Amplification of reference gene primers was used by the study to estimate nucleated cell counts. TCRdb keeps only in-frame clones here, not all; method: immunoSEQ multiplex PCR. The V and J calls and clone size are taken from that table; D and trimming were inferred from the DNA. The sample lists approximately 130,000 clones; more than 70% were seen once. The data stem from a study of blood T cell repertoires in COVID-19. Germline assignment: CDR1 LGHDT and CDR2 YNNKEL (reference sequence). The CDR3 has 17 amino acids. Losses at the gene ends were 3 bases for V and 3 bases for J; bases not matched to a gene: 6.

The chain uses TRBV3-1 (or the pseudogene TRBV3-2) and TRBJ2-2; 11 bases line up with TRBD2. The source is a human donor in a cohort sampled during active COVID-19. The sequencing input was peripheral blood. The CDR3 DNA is TGTGCCAGCAGCCATGCCACTAGCGGGAGTTACACCGGGGAGCTGTTTTTT. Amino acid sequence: CASSHATSGSYTGELFF.